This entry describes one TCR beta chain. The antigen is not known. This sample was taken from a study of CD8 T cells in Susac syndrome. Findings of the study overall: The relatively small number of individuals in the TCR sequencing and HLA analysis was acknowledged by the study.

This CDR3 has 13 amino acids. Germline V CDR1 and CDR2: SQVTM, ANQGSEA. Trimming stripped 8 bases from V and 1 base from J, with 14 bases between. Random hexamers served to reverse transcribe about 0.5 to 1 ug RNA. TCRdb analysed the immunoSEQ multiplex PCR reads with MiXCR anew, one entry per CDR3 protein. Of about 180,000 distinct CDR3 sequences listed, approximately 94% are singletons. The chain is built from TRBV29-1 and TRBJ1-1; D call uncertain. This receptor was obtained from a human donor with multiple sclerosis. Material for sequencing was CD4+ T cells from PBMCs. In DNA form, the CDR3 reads TGCAGCACCCGGACCGTACAGAACACTGAAGCTTTCTTT. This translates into CSTRTVQNTEAFF.